This TCR beta chain is drawn from a study of T cells in Graves' hyperthyroidism and ophthalmopathy. Patients counted as stable if ophthalmopathy did not develop within 18 months. Diagnosis of hyperthyroidism was new in patients aged 18 to 65, and its duration was under 2 months. PBMCs stemmed from under 11 ml fresh peripheral blood. This clonotype has only a few counts. The antigen is undetermined. Whole-study findings and limits: Model predictions of ophthalmopathy came a median approximately 6.8 months before onset.

This CDR3 spans 15 amino acids. Germline loops: CDR1 DFQATT, CDR2 SNEGSKA (reference sequence). With 0 bases clipped from V and 4 bases from J, the junction kept 6 bases outside the gene matches. The TCR beta CDR3 regions underwent amplification using RNA transcripts as the source. Primed by the HTBI set, a first-round RT-PCR was run on the TCR CDR3. TCRdb reprocessed the multiplex PCR reads via MiXCR and lists one record per CDR3 protein. The sample has approximately 400,000 distinct CDR3 sequences, around 14% seen once. V gene TRBV20-1 combines with J gene TRBJ1-5, with 7 bases fitting TRBD1. Specimen: blood. The source is a woman between 25 and 40 years old with Graves' hyperthyroidism. CDR3 protein: CSAREGTAKNQPQHF. The CDR3 DNA reads TGCAGTGCTAGAGAGGGGACAGCGAAGAATCAGCCCCAGCATTTT.